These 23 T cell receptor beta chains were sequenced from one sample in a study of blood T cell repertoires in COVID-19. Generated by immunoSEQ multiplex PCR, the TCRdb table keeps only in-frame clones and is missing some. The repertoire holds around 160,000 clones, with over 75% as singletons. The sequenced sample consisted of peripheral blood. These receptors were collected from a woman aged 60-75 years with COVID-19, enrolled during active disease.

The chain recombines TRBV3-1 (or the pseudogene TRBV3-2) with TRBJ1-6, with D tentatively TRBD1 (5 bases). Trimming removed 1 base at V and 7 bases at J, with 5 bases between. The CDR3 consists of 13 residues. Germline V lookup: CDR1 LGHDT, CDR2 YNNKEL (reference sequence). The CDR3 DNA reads TGTGCCAGCAGCCAAGGGGGCAATTCACCCCTCCACTTT. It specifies CASSQGGNSPLHF.

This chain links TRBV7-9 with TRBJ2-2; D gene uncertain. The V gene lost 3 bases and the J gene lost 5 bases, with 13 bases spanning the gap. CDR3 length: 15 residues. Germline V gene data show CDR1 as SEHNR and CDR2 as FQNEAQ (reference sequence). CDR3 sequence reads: CASSFGHPRTGELFF. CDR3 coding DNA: TGTGCCAGCAGCTTTGGTCATCCGAGGACCGGGGAGCTGTTTTTT.

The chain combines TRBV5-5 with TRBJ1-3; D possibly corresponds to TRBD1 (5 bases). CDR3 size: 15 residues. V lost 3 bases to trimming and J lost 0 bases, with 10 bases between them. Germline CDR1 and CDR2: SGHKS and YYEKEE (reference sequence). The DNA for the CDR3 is TGTGCCAGCAGCTCGGACGGGGGCTCTGGAAACACCATATATTTT. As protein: CASSSDGGSGNTIYF.

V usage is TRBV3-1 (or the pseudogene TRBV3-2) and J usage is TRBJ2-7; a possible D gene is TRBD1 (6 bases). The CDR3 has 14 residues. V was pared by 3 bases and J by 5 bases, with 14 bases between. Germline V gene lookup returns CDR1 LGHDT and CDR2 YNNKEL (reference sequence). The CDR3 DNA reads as TGTGCCAGCAGCCACTGGGGGCCAGCCCACGAGCAGTACTTC. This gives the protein CASSHWGPAHEQYF.

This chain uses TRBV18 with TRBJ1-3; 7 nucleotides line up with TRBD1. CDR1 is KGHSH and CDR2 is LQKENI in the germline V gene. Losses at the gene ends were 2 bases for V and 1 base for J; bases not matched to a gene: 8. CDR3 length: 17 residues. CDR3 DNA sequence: TGTGCCAGCTCACCAAAGGGACAGAGAATTTCTGGAAACACCATATATTTT. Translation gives CASSPKGQRISGNTIYF.

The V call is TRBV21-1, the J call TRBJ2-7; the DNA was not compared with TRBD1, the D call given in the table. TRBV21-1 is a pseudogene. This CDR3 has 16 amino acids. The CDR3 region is CASSLLKGTGAYEQYF. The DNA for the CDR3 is TGTGCCAGCAGCCTTCTAAAGGGGACAGGAGCCTACGAGCAGTACTTC.

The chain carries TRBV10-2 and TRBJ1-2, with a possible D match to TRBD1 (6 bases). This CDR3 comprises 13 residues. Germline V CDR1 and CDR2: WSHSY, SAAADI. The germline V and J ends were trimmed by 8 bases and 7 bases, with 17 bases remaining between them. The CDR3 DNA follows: TGCGCCAGCCAAGGGGGGGCGAAGCTTGGCTACACCTTC. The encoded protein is CASQGGAKLGYTF.

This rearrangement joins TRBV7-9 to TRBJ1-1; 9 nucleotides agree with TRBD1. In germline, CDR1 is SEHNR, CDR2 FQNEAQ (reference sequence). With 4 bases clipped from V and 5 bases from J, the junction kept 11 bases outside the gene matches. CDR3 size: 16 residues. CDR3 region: CASSSPGTGRKTEAFF. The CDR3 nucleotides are TGTGCCAGCAGCTCTCCCGGGACAGGGAGAAAGACTGAAGCTTTCTTT.

This chain's CDR3 is CASRRTGARFNSPLHF. The CDR3 DNA is TGTGCCAGCAGAAGGACAGGGGCGCGTTTTAATTCACCCCTCCACTTT. The chain is built from TRBV6-6 and TRBJ1-6, with 9 nucleotides matching TRBD1. V was pared by 6 bases and J by 6 bases, with 9 bases of the junction left unmatched. This CDR3 spans 16 amino acids. Per germline, CDR1 MNHNY and CDR2 SVGAGI (reference sequence).

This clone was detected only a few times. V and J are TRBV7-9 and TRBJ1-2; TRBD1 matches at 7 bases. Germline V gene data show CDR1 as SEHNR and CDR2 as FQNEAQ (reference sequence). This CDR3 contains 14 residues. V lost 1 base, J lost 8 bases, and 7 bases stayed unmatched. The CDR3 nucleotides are TGTGCCAGCAGCTTAGAAGGACGGGACAGAGGCTACACCTTC. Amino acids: CASSLEGRDRGYTF. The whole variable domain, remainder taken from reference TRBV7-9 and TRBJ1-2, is DTGVSQNPRHKITKRGQNVTFRCDPISEHNRLYWYRQTLGQGPEFLTYFQNEAQLEKSRLLSDRFSAERPKGSFSTLEIQRTEQGDSAMYLCASSLEGRDRGYTFGSGTRLTVV.

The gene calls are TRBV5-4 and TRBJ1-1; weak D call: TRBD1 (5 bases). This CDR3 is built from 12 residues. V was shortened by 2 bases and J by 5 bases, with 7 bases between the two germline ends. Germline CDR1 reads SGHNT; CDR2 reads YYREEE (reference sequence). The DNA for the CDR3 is TGTGCCAGCAGCTTTGGGGGGACTGAAGCTTTCTTT. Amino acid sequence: CASSFGGTEAFF. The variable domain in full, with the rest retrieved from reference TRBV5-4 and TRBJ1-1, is ETGVTQSPTHLIKTRGQQVTLRCSSQSGHNTVSWYQQALGQGPQFIFQYYREEENGRGNFPPRFSGLQFPNYSSELNVNALELDDSALYLCASSFGGTEAFFGQGTRLTVV.

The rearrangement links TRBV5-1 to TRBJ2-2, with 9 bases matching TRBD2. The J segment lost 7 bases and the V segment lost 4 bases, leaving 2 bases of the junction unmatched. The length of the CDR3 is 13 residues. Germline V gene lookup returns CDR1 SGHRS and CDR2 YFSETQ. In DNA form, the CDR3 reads TGCGCCAGCAGCAAGCGGGGGGACGGGGAGCTGTTTTTT. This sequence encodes CASSKRGDGELFF.

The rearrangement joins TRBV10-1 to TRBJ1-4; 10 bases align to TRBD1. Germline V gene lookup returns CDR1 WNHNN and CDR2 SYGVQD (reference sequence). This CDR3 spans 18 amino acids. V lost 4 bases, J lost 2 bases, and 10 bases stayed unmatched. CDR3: CASSGDRGGGPTNEKLFF. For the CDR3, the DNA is TGCGCCAGCAGTGGGGACAGGGGCGGCGGTCCGACTAATGAAAAACTGTTTTTT.

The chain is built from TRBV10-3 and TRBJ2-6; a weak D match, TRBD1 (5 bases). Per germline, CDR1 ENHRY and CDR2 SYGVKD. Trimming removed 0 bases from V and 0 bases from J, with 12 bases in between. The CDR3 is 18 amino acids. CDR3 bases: TGTGCCATCAGTGAGTCGGGTGACAGAGTCTCTGGGGCCAACGTCCTGACTTTC. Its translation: CAISESGDRVSGANVLTF.

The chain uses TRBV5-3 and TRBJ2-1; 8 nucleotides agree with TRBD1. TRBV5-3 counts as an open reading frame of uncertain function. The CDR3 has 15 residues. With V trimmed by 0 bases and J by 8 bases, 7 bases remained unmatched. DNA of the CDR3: TGTGCCAGAAGCTTGGGCTACAGGGGGTTCGATGAGCAGTTCTTC. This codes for CARSLGYRGFDEQFF.

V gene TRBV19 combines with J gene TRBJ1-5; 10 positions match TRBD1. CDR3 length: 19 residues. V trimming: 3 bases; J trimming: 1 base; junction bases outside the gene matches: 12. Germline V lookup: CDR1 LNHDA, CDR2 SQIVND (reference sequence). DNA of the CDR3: TGTGCCAGTAGTATGGGGCCGGGACAGGGGATTAGGAGCAATCAGCCCCAGCATTTT. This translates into CASSMGPGQGIRSNQPQHF.

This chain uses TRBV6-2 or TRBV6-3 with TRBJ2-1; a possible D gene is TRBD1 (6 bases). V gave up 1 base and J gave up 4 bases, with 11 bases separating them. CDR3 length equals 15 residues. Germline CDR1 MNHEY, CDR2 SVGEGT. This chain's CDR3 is CASSYFGRGYNEQFF. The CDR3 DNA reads TGTGCCAGCAGTTACTTTGGCAGGGGTTACAATGAGCAGTTCTTC.

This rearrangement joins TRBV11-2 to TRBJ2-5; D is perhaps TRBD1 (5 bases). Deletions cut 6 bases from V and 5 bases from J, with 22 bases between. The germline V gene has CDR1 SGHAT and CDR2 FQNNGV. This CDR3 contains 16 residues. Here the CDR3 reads CASRPFTGRVAETQYF. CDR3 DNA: TGTGCCAGCAGACCTTTTACAGGACGGGTTGCTGAGACCCAGTACTTC.

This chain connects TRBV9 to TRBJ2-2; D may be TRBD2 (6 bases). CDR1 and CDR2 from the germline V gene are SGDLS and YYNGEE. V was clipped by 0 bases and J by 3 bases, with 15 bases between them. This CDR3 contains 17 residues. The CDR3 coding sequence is TGTGCCAGCAGCGTAGCTGAGACTAGGGGATACACCGGGGAGCTGTTTTTT. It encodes CASSVAETRGYTGELFF.

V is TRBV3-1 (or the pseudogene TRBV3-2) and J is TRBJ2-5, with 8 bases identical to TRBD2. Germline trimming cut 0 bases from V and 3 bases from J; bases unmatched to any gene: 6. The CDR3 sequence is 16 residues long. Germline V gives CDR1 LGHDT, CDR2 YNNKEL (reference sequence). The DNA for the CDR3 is TGTGCCAGCAGCCAAGATCACGGGGGGGCTGAAGAGACCCAGTACTTC. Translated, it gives CASSQDHGGAEETQYF.

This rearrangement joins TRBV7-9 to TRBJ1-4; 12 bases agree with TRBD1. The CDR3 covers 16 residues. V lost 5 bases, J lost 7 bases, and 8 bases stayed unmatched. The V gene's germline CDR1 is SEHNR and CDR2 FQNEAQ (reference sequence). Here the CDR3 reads CASSAPGQGASEKLFF. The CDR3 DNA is TGTGCCAGCAGCGCACCGGGACAGGGGGCGAGTGAAAAACTGTTTTTT.

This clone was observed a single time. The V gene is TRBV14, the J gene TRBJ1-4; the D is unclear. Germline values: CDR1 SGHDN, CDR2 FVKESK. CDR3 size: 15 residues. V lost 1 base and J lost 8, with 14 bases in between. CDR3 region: CASSQANSFLEKLFF. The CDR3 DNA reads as TGTGCCAGCAGCCAAGCCAACAGTTTTCTAGAAAAACTGTTTTTT.

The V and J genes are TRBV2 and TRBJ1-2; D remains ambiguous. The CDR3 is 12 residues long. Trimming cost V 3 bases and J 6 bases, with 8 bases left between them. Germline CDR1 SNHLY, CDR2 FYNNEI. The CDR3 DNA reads TGTGCCAGCAGTGAGGAGGGCGATGGCTACACCTTC. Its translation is CASSEEGDGYTF. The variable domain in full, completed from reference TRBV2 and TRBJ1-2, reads EPEVTQTPSHQVTQMGQEVILRCVPISNHLYFYWYRQILGQKVEFLVSFYNNEISEKSEIFDDQFSVERPDGSNFTLKIRSTKLEDSAMYFCASSEEGDGYTFGSGTRLTVV.